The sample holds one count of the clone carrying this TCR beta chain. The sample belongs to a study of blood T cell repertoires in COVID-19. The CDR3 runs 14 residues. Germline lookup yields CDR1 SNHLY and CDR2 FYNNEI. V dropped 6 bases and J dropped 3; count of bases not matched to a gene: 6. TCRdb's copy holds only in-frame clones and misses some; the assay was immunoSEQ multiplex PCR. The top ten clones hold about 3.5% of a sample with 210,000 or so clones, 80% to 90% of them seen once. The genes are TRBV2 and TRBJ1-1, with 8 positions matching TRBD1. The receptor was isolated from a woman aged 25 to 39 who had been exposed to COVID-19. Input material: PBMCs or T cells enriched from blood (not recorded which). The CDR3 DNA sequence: TGTGCCAGCAGACAGGGGGGGGTGGACACTGAAGCTTTCTTT. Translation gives CASRQGGVDTEAFF.